Below, 20 T cell receptor beta chains from the same sample are listed, as sequenced in a study of shared clonotypes between healthy human individuals. Assay used: immunoSEQ multiplex PCR; TCRdb lists only in-frame clones, some missing. The repertoire holds about 2.1 million clones, around 93% seen once, with about 1.7% in the top ten. Positively selected for CCR7, the CD45RO-negative cells used as naive CD8 cells excluded terminally differentiated effector memory CD45RA+ cells. Sequencing used naive CD8+ T cells from PBMCs. The receptors originated from a young man in good health. Some clones in this sample may be carry-over from other donors' samples.

J is TRBJ2-3 and V is TRBV11-2; 9 bases match TRBD2. The trim removed 6 bases at V and 4 bases at J, leaving 11 bases unmatched. Looked up from germline, CDR1 is SGHAT and CDR2 is FQNNGV. This CDR3 contains 16 residues. CDR3 loop: CASSGVKAGGSDTQYF. CDR3 nucleotide sequence: TGTGCCAGCAGTGGGGTTAAGGCGGGAGGGTCAGATACGCAGTATTTT. The full variable domain, completed using reference TRBV11-2 and TRBJ2-3, is EAGVAQSPRYKIIEKRQSVAFWCNPISGHATLYWYQQILGQGPKLLIQFQNNGVVDDSQLPKDRFSAERLKGVDSTLKIQPAKLEDSAVYLCASSGVKAGGSDTQYFGPGTRLTVL.

The CDR3 region is CASSLGQGADNEKLFF. The CDR3 coding sequence is TGCGCCAGCAGCTTGGGGCAGGGGGCGGATAATGAAAAACTGTTTTTT. The chain joins TRBV5-1 to TRBJ1-4; 8 bases are shared with TRBD1. CDR3 length: 16 amino acids. CDR1 is SGHRS, CDR2 YFSETQ, per germline. Trimming removed 0 bases from V and 4 bases from J; junction bases left unmatched: 5.

The rearrangement uses TRBV11-3 and TRBJ2-3; 11 bases fit TRBD1. The germline V gene has CDR1 SGHNT and CDR2 YENEEA. V lost 5 bases, J lost 5 bases, and 9 bases stayed unmatched. The CDR3 runs 16 residues. CDR3: CASSQSRTGGLDTQYF. The CDR3 nucleotides read TGTGCCAGCAGCCAATCTCGGACAGGGGGCTTAGATACGCAGTATTTT.

The chain carries TRBV10-3 and TRBJ2-7; D gene uncertain. Trimming took 3 bases from V and 3 from J, leaving 12 bases between them. The V gene's germline CDR1 is ENHRY and CDR2 SYGVKD. This CDR3 comprises 14 residues. CDR3 sequence: CAISEVVSHYEQYF. In nucleotides, the CDR3 is TGTGCCATCAGTGAAGTGGTCAGCCACTACGAGCAGTACTTC.

This clone appeared once. The chain links TRBV13 to TRBJ2-1, with TRBD1 identical over 7 bases. The CDR3 has 15 amino acids. CDR1 and CDR2 (germline): PRHDT, FYEKMQ (reference sequence). V was pared by 4 bases and J by 1 base, with 4 bases of the junction left unmatched. The CDR3 here is CASSWGRGSYNEQFF. The CDR3 DNA reads as TGTGCCAGCAGCTGGGGCAGGGGGTCCTACAATGAGCAGTTCTTC.

This chain connects TRBV28 to TRBJ2-3; 12 bases line up with TRBD2. The CDR3 loop spans 17 amino acids. The V segment lost 3 bases and the J segment 2 bases; nucleotides outside the gene matches: 6. CDR1 is MDHEN, CDR2 SYDVKM, per germline. The CDR3 region is CASSLPSGRAVTDTQYF. The CDR3, as DNA: TGTGCCAGCAGTTTGCCTAGCGGGAGGGCCGTCACAGATACGCAGTATTTT.

In this sample, this clone turned up a few times. V usage is TRBV30 and J usage is TRBJ1-1, with D tentatively TRBD1 (5 bases). CDR1 GTSNPN and CDR2 SVGIG come from the germline V gene (reference sequence). The CDR3 is 14 amino acids. V lost 0 bases and J 4 bases, leaving 12 bases between the germline ends. CDR3 loop: CAWSVHGGSTEAFF. The DNA for the CDR3 is TGTGCCTGGAGTGTACACGGGGGATCCACTGAAGCTTTCTTT. The variable domain in full, with the rest retrieved from reference TRBV30 and TRBJ1-1, is SQTIHQWPATLVQPVGSPLSLECTVEGTSNPNLYWYRQAAGRGLQLLFYSVGIGQISSEVPQNLSASRPQDRQFILSSKKLLLSDSGFYLCAWSVHGGSTEAFFGQGTRLTVV.

This chain uses TRBV27 with TRBJ1-1; a possible D gene is TRBD1 (6 bases). The ends were cut back, 5 bases at V and 1 base at J, with 8 bases in the middle. Germline CDR1 is MNHEY and CDR2 is SMNVEV (reference sequence). The CDR3 length is 13 residues. CDR3 DNA: TGTGCCAGCAGTGTACAGGGGAACACTGAAGCTTTCTTT. Amino acids: CASSVQGNTEAFF.

V gene TRBV15 combines with J gene TRBJ2-1; 7 nucleotides line up with TRBD1. This CDR3 has 15 amino acids. Germline V gives CDR1 LNHNV, CDR2 YYDKDF (reference sequence). With V trimmed by 1 base and J by 3 bases, 3 bases remained unmatched. CDR3 sequence: CATSRVTGSYNEQFF. The CDR3 bases are TGTGCCACCAGCAGAGTGACAGGGAGCTACAATGAGCAGTTCTTC.

The chain links TRBV6-6 to TRBJ1-1; no firm D call. The germline CDR1 and CDR2 sequences are MNHNY and SVGAGI (reference sequence). The length of the CDR3 is 12 residues. Deletions cut 0 bases from V and 7 bases from J, with 6 bases between. In DNA, the CDR3 is TGTGCCAGCAGTTACTCCATGATTGAAGCTTTCTTT. This sequence encodes CASSYSMIEAFF.

The chain employs TRBV28 and TRBJ2-2; a possible D gene is TRBD2 (6 bases). This CDR3 comprises 14 residues. With 4 bases removed from V and 5 bases from J, the gap between germline ends came to 11 bases. Germline V gene sequence: CDR1 MDHEN, CDR2 SYDVKM. CDR3 amino acids: CASSYSGVTGELFF. The CDR3 DNA sequence: TGTGCCAGCAGTTATTCGGGAGTTACCGGGGAGCTGTTTTTT.

The chain couples TRBV27 to TRBJ2-7; TRBD2 matches at 10 bases. After removal of 9 bases from V and 5 bases from J, the junction contained 10 bases not matched to a gene. The CDR3 loop spans 14 amino acids. Germline values: CDR1 MNHEY, CDR2 SMNVEV (reference sequence). CDR3 bases: TGTGCCAGTTCCGGGACTAGCGTTATCCACGAGCAGTACTTC. Protein sequence: CASSGTSVIHEQYF.

This clone occurred a few times. This chain connects TRBV7-9 to TRBJ1-4; D is perhaps TRBD1 (5 bases). The CDR3 totals 15 residues. The V gene lost 4 bases and the J gene lost 8 bases, with 17 bases spanning the gap. In germline, CDR1 is SEHNR, CDR2 FQNEAQ (reference sequence). The CDR3 region has the DNA TGTGCCAGCAGCTCCCCCGGGGGGTTAGGGGAAAAACTGTTTTTT. Translating gives CASSSPGGLGEKLFF. Drawing the rest from reference TRBV7-9 and TRBJ1-4, the complete variable domain is DTGVSQNPRHKITKRGQNVTFRCDPISEHNRLYWYRQTLGQGPEFLTYFQNEAQLEKSRLLSDRFSAERPKGSFSTLEIQRTEQGDSAMYLCASSSPGGLGEKLFFGSGTQLSVL.

The chain has TRBV4-2 and TRBJ2-4; D might be TRBD1 or TRBD2, each matching 5 bases. V lost 1 base, J lost 4 bases, and 20 bases lay in between. The germline V gene encodes CDR1 LGHNA and CDR2 YNFKEQ. This CDR3 comprises 18 residues. CDR3: CASSQGGVLAPAKNIQYF. The CDR3 DNA sequence: TGTGCCAGCAGCCAAGGGGGCGTGTTAGCGCCGGCTAAAAACATTCAGTACTTC.

This chain links TRBV28 with TRBJ1-2; 7 positions match TRBD1. The germline V gene encodes CDR1 MDHEN and CDR2 SYDVKM. Germline trimming cut 5 bases from V and 7 bases from J; bases unmatched to any gene: 10. The CDR3 runs 14 residues. The CDR3 DNA follows: TGTGCCAGCAGTCCCCCCGAAGGGGGCCCTGGCTACACCTTC. Its translation is CASSPPEGGPGYTF.

The rearrangement uses TRBV4-1 and TRBJ2-1, with 11 bases fitting TRBD2. V lost 0 bases, J lost 4 bases, and 11 bases stayed unmatched. Per germline, CDR1 MGHRA and CDR2 YSYEKL. The CDR3 extends over 19 amino acids. The CDR3 protein is CASSQDVLSGLAEYNEQFF. The CDR3 coding sequence is TGCGCCAGCAGCCAAGATGTCCTTTCGGGACTAGCGGAGTACAATGAGCAGTTCTTC.

The rearrangement joins TRBV5-1 to TRBJ2-5; 10 nucleotides agree with TRBD2. The CDR3 is made up of 17 amino acids. Germline CDR1 SGHRS, CDR2 YFSETQ. The J segment lost 1 base and the V segment lost 2 bases, leaving 8 bases of the junction unmatched. CDR3 coding DNA: TGCGCCAGCAGCTTAGGCCGGACTAGCGGTACCCAAGAGACCCAGTACTTC. Protein product: CASSLGRTSGTQETQYF.

This clone was observed once. The genes are TRBV2 and TRBJ2-2, with D uncertain. The CDR3 contains 14 residues. CDR1 and CDR2 from the germline V gene are SNHLY and FYNNEI. The V end lost 4 bases, the J end lost 6 bases, and 12 bases lay between the germline ends. CDR3 amino acids: CASSGADLPGELFF. For the CDR3, the DNA is TGTGCCAGCAGTGGCGCCGACCTCCCCGGGGAGCTGTTTTTT.

This chain connects TRBV28 to TRBJ2-2, with D tentatively TRBD2 (5 bases). The CDR3 has 15 residues. V gave up 1 base and J gave up 3 bases, with 9 bases separating them. From germline, CDR1 is MDHEN and CDR2 SYDVKM. The CDR3 DNA is TGTGCCAGCAGTTTATTGGGAGAACACACCGGGGAGCTGTTTTTT. This translates into CASSLLGEHTGELFF.

The chain joins TRBV15 to TRBJ1-1; 9 nucleotides agree with TRBD1. Germline V gene lookup returns CDR1 LNHNV and CDR2 YYDKDF (reference sequence). This CDR3 is built from 16 residues. Unmatched junction bases numbered 7, after V lost 5 bases and J lost 0 bases. CDR3 in DNA: TGTGCCACCAGCCCGGGACAGGGAGGAATGAACACTGAAGCTTTCTTT. It is translated as CATSPGQGGMNTEAFF. Full variable domain (rest looked up from reference TRBV15 and TRBJ1-1): DAMVIQNPRYQVTQFGKPVTLSCSQTLNHNVMYWYQQKSSQAPKLLFHYYDKDFNNEADTPDNFQSRRPNTSFCFLDIRSPGLGDTAMYLCATSPGQGGMNTEAFFGQGTRLTVV.